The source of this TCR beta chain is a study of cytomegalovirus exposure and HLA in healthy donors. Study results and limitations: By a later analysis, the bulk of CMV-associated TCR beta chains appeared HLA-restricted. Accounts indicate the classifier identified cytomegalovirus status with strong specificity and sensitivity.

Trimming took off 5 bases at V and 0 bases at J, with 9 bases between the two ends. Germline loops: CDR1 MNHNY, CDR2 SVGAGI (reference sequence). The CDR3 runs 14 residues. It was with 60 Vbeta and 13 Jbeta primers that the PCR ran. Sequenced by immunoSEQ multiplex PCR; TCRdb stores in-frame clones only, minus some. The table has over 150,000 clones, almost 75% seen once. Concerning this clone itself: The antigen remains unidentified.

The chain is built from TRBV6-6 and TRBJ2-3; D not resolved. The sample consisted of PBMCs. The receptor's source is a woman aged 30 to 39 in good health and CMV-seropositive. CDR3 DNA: TGTGCCAGCAGTCGCGAGATCAGCACAGATACGCAGTATTTT. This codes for CASSREISTDTQYF.